Listed below are T cell receptor beta chains from one sample, sequenced in a study of cytomegalovirus exposure and HLA in healthy donors. Libraries were prepared by immunoSEQ multiplex PCR; TCRdb keeps only in-frame clonotypes and omits some of them. The profile shows roughly 120,000 clones, roughly four fifths of them singletons. The sequenced sample was PBMCs. The receptors shown here come from a male donor in good health and CMV-seropositive. Each CDR3 is given with its conserved first and last residue. Fields, in order: D gene, J gene, V gene, clone size, CDR3 DNA, CDR3 protein. The D gene is left open where the match is weak. A row's size may be missing; if present it is once, few, many or a size class.

d_gene: -; j_gene: TRBJ2-2; v_gene: TRBV5-1; abundance: -; CDR3nt: TGCGCCAGCAGCTTGACCGGGACGAACACCGGGGAGCTGTTTTTT; CDR3aa: CASSLTGTNTGELFF
d_gene: TRBD1; j_gene: TRBJ2-7; v_gene: TRBV5-6; abundance: -; CDR3nt: TGTGCCAGCAGCTCCACCCACAGGGGCCCCTACGAGCAGTACTTC; CDR3aa: CASSSTHRGPYEQYF
d_gene: -; j_gene: TRBJ2-1; v_gene: TRBV9; abundance: -; CDR3nt: TGTGCCAGCAGCGTAGCTGTGATAGGCGGGAATGAGCAGTTCTTC; CDR3aa: CASSVAVIGGNEQFF
d_gene: TRBD2; j_gene: TRBJ2-3; v_gene: TRBV7-9; abundance: -; CDR3nt: TGTGCCAGCAGCCAGACTAGCGGGACGTCAGATACGCAGTATTTT; CDR3aa: CASSQTSGTSDTQYF
d_gene: TRBD2; j_gene: TRBJ2-3; v_gene: TRBV6-5; abundance: -; CDR3nt: TGTGCCAGCAGTTACTCGGGGGGGACGGACACAGATACGCAGTATTTT; CDR3aa: CASSYSGGTDTDTQYF
d_gene: TRBD2; j_gene: TRBJ2-2; v_gene: TRBV11-2; abundance: -; CDR3nt: TGTGCCAGCAGGGGAACGGGAGGGTGGACCGGGGAGCTGTTTTTT; CDR3aa: CASRGTGGWTGELFF
d_gene: -; j_gene: TRBJ2-4; v_gene: TRBV18; abundance: -; CDR3nt: TGTGCCAGCTCACCACACCGTCCGGGAATAACCAAAAACATTCAGTACTTC; CDR3aa: CASSPHRPGITKNIQYF
d_gene: -; j_gene: TRBJ2-7; v_gene: TRBV15; abundance: -; CDR3nt: TGTGCCACCAGCAGAGATTGGGCCCCCCGCTACGAGCAGTACTTC; CDR3aa: CATSRDWAPRYEQYF
d_gene: TRBD1; j_gene: TRBJ2-1; v_gene: TRBV25-1; abundance: -; CDR3nt: TGTGCCAGCGAGGTGGGGACAGGGGCCTACAATGAGCAGTTCTTC; CDR3aa: CASEVGTGAYNEQFF
d_gene: -; j_gene: TRBJ1-4; v_gene: TRBV5-6; abundance: -; CDR3nt: TGTGCCAGCAGCTTCCACCCAGGTTCTAATGAAAAACTGTTTTTT; CDR3aa: CASSFHPGSNEKLFF
d_gene: TRBD1; j_gene: TRBJ2-1; v_gene: TRBV27; abundance: -; CDR3nt: TGTGCCAGCAGTTGGACAGGCTCCTACAATGAGCAGTTCTTC; CDR3aa: CASSWTGSYNEQFF
d_gene: TRBD1; j_gene: TRBJ2-7; v_gene: TRBV10-3; abundance: -; CDR3nt: TGTGCCATCAGTGTCATCAGGGGGCCTAGCTCCTACGAGCAGTACTTC; CDR3aa: CAISVIRGPSSYEQYF
d_gene: -; j_gene: TRBJ2-5; v_gene: TRBV28; abundance: -; CDR3nt: TGTGCCAGCAGTTCCCCCACACCGGGCGGGGAGACCCAGTACTTC; CDR3aa: CASSSPTPGGETQYF
d_gene: -; j_gene: TRBJ1-5; v_gene: TRBV5-1; abundance: -; CDR3nt: TGCGCCAGCAGCTTGGGAGGTGGAGGTAGCAATCAGCCCCAGCATTTT; CDR3aa: CASSLGGGGSNQPQHF
d_gene: TRBD2; j_gene: TRBJ2-1; v_gene: TRBV7-2; abundance: once; CDR3nt: TGTGCCAGCAGCTTAGTTGCCAGGGATCTAGCGGGCTACAATGAGCAGTTCTTC; CDR3aa: CASSLVARDLAGYNEQFF
d_gene: -; j_gene: TRBJ1-1; v_gene: TRBV10-3; abundance: -; CDR3nt: TGTGCCACCGCGGGAGTGATGGACACTGAAGCTTTCTTT; CDR3aa: CATAGVMDTEAFF
d_gene: -; j_gene: TRBJ1-4; v_gene: TRBV6-6; abundance: few; CDR3nt: TGTGCCGGGGGGATGAGAGGGCCAACTAATGAAAAACTGTTTTTT; CDR3aa: CAGGMRGPTNEKLFF
d_gene: -; j_gene: TRBJ2-1; v_gene: TRBV7-2; abundance: -; CDR3nt: TGTGCCACCGAGTCTCCCTCCTACAATGAGCAGTTCTTC; CDR3aa: CATESPSYNEQFF
d_gene: TRBD2; j_gene: TRBJ2-4; v_gene: TRBV28; abundance: -; CDR3nt: TGTGCCAGCAGTTCCCGGGAGGGCCTTTCCATTCAGTACTTC; CDR3aa: CASSSREGLSIQYF
d_gene: -; j_gene: TRBJ1-2; v_gene: TRBV27; abundance: -; CDR3nt: TGTGCCAGCAGTTTCGGAGGGGACTATGGCTACACCTTC; CDR3aa: CASSFGGDYGYTF
d_gene: TRBD1; j_gene: TRBJ1-2; v_gene: TRBV5-4; abundance: few; CDR3nt: TGTGCCAGCAGCCAGGGGACAGGGGATAACTATGGCTACACCTTC; CDR3aa: CASSQGTGDNYGYTF
d_gene: TRBD1; j_gene: TRBJ1-6; v_gene: TRBV7-2; abundance: -; CDR3nt: TGTGCCAGCAGCTTTGGGACAGGCAATAATTCACCCCTCCACTTT; CDR3aa: CASSFGTGNNSPLHF
d_gene: -; j_gene: TRBJ1-1; v_gene: TRBV5-5; abundance: -; CDR3nt: TGTGCCAGCAACTCATATCCCGCCCATCACAGCCGAGACACTGAAGCTTTCTTT; CDR3aa: CASNSYPAHHSRDTEAFF
d_gene: -; j_gene: TRBJ1-2; v_gene: TRBV6-1; abundance: -; CDR3nt: TGTGCCAGCAGTGGCGATTACAGTGTCTATGGCTACACCTTC; CDR3aa: CASSGDYSVYGYTF
d_gene: TRBD1; j_gene: TRBJ2-5; v_gene: TRBV5-1; abundance: -; CDR3nt: TGCGCCAGCAGCTTGGGAACAGGGGGAAACCAAGAGACCCAGTACTTC; CDR3aa: CASSLGTGGNQETQYF
d_gene: -; j_gene: TRBJ1-3; v_gene: TRBV7-9; abundance: -; CDR3nt: TGTGCCAGCAGCCTGAGTACTGGAAACACCATATATTTT; CDR3aa: CASSLSTGNTIYF
d_gene: TRBD2; j_gene: TRBJ2-1; v_gene: TRBV7-3; abundance: once; CDR3nt: TGTGCCAGCAGCTCACCGACTAGCGGGCCCTACAATGAGCAGTTCTTC; CDR3aa: CASSSPTSGPYNEQFF
d_gene: TRBD1; j_gene: TRBJ1-1; v_gene: TRBV28; abundance: once; CDR3nt: TGTGCCAGCACGTTTCCGGGACAGGGTACTGACGGGACTGAAGCTTTCTTT; CDR3aa: CASTFPGQGTDGTEAFF
d_gene: -; j_gene: TRBJ2-1; v_gene: TRBV10-1; abundance: -; CDR3nt: TGCGCCAGCCCCCGCGGCCCGCGCTCCTACAATGAGCAGTTCTTC; CDR3aa: CASPRGPRSYNEQFF
d_gene: TRBD1; j_gene: TRBJ1-1; v_gene: TRBV10-3; abundance: once; CDR3nt: TGTGCCATCAGACAGGGGGCAAACACTGAAGCTTTCTTT; CDR3aa: CAIRQGANTEAFF
d_gene: -; j_gene: TRBJ2-6; v_gene: TRBV4-3; abundance: -; CDR3nt: TGCGCCAGCAGCCAAGATTCCAGCTCCTCTGGGGCCAACGGCCTGACTTTC; CDR3aa: CASSQDSSSSGANGLTF
d_gene: -; j_gene: TRBJ2-2; v_gene: TRBV10-3; abundance: -; CDR3nt: TGTGCCATCAGTGAACTACCCGACACCGGGGAGCTGTTTTTT; CDR3aa: CAISELPDTGELFF
d_gene: -; j_gene: TRBJ2-1; v_gene: TRBV4-2; abundance: -; CDR3nt: TGTGCCAGCAGCCAAGTAAGAGCTCATGAGCAGTTCTTC; CDR3aa: CASSQVRAHEQFF
d_gene: -; j_gene: TRBJ2-3; v_gene: TRBV5-6; abundance: -; CDR3nt: TGTGCCAGCCGGAGTCGACCTAGCACAGATACGCAGTATTTT; CDR3aa: CASRSRPSTDTQYF
d_gene: -; j_gene: TRBJ2-5; v_gene: TRBV27; abundance: -; CDR3nt: TGTGCCAGCAGTTTATTACCCGGGGAGACCCAGTACTTC; CDR3aa: CASSLLPGETQYF
d_gene: TRBD2; j_gene: TRBJ2-7; v_gene: TRBV4-2; abundance: -; CDR3nt: TGTGCCAGCAGCCCGGCCGGGAGCGGGGATCACGAGCAGTACTTC; CDR3aa: CASSPAGSGDHEQYF
d_gene: -; j_gene: TRBJ2-7; v_gene: TRBV5-6; abundance: -; CDR3nt: TGTGCCAGCAGGAGGGCGGGGATGTCCTACGAGCAGTACTTC; CDR3aa: CASRRAGMSYEQYF
d_gene: -; j_gene: TRBJ2-3; v_gene: TRBV4-2; abundance: -; CDR3nt: TGTGCCAGCAGCCCTCGGGATACGCAGTATTTT; CDR3aa: CASSPRDTQYF
d_gene: -; j_gene: TRBJ1-5; v_gene: TRBV28; abundance: -; CDR3nt: TGTGCCAGCAGCCTAAAGAAAAGCAATCAGCCCCAGCATTTT; CDR3aa: CASSLKKSNQPQHF
d_gene: -; j_gene: TRBJ2-1; v_gene: TRBV28; abundance: -; CDR3nt: TGTGCCAGCCGCCTGACAAGCTCCTACAATGAGCAGTTCTTC; CDR3aa: CASRLTSSYNEQFF
d_gene: -; j_gene: TRBJ2-3; v_gene: TRBV7-2; abundance: few; CDR3nt: TGTGCCAGCAGCTCGTTGAGAGGCACAGATACGCAGTATTTT; CDR3aa: CASSSLRGTDTQYF
d_gene: TRBD1; j_gene: TRBJ2-1; v_gene: TRBV5-6; abundance: -; CDR3nt: TGTGCCAGCAGCTCGCAGGGGGATGGCTCCTACAATGAGCAGTTCTTC; CDR3aa: CASSSQGDGSYNEQFF
d_gene: TRBD1; j_gene: TRBJ2-7; v_gene: TRBV29-1; abundance: -; CDR3nt: TGCAGCGTTGGGGGGACAGGAATGTACGAGCAGTACTTC; CDR3aa: CSVGGTGMYEQYF
d_gene: TRBD2; j_gene: TRBJ2-1; v_gene: TRBV7-9; abundance: -; CDR3nt: TGTGCCAGCAGCCCCGGACTAGCGTTGGGCAATGAGCAGTTCTTC; CDR3aa: CASSPGLALGNEQFF
d_gene: -; j_gene: TRBJ1-5; v_gene: TRBV6-8; abundance: -; CDR3nt: TGTGCCAGCAGTATTTCCTCCGGGAGGCAGCCCCAGCATTTT; CDR3aa: CASSISSGRQPQHF
d_gene: TRBD1; j_gene: TRBJ1-1; v_gene: TRBV29-1; abundance: -; CDR3nt: TGCAGCGGTAGAGGGGGCAGTCAAACTGAAGCTTTCTTT; CDR3aa: CSGRGGSQTEAFF
d_gene: TRBD2; j_gene: TRBJ2-7; v_gene: TRBV4-3; abundance: -; CDR3nt: TGCGCCAGCAGCCCAGCACTAGCGGGATCCTACGAGCAGTACTTC; CDR3aa: CASSPALAGSYEQYF
d_gene: TRBD1; j_gene: TRBJ2-7; v_gene: TRBV7-2; abundance: few; CDR3nt: TGTGCCAGCAGCTCCGGACAGGGCGGGGCCTACGAGCAGTACTTC; CDR3aa: CASSSGQGGAYEQYF
d_gene: TRBD2; j_gene: TRBJ2-2; v_gene: TRBV4-3; abundance: -; CDR3nt: TGCGCCAGCAGCCAAGCGCTAGCGGGAGCTTTCACCGGGGAGCTGTTTTTT; CDR3aa: CASSQALAGAFTGELFF
d_gene: -; j_gene: TRBJ2-5; v_gene: TRBV10-3; abundance: few; CDR3nt: TGTGCCATCAGTGAGCCACAGGAAGGGGAGACCCAGTACTTC; CDR3aa: CAISEPQEGETQYF
d_gene: TRBD1; j_gene: TRBJ2-3; v_gene: TRBV7-2; abundance: -; CDR3nt: TGTGCCAGCAGCTTAGGACAGGGAAGCCCAGATACGCAGTATTTT; CDR3aa: CASSLGQGSPDTQYF
d_gene: TRBD2; j_gene: TRBJ2-1; v_gene: TRBV27; abundance: once; CDR3nt: TGTGCCAGCAGTTTGACTAGCGGGAGCCCCTACAATGAGCAGTTCTTC; CDR3aa: CASSLTSGSPYNEQFF
d_gene: -; j_gene: TRBJ1-1; v_gene: TRBV19; abundance: -; CDR3nt: TGTGCCAGTAGTCGCAGGGATGAAGCTTTCTTT; CDR3aa: CASSRRDEAFF
d_gene: TRBD2; j_gene: TRBJ2-3; v_gene: TRBV7-2; abundance: -; CDR3nt: TGTGCCAGCAGCTTAGCGCTGTCTAGCGGGAAAGCTGATACGCAGTATTTT; CDR3aa: CASSLALSSGKADTQYF
d_gene: -; j_gene: TRBJ2-3; v_gene: TRBV19; abundance: -; CDR3nt: TGTGCCAGTAGTCCGAGGACACTCACTAGCACAGATACGCAGTATTTT; CDR3aa: CASSPRTLTSTDTQYF
d_gene: TRBD1; j_gene: TRBJ2-1; v_gene: TRBV20-1; abundance: -; CDR3nt: TGCAGTGCTAGTCAGGGGGATGAGCAGTTCTTC; CDR3aa: CSASQGDEQFF
d_gene: -; j_gene: TRBJ2-2; v_gene: TRBV4-2; abundance: few; CDR3nt: TGTGCCAGCAGCCTCCTTTCGCGTCCGAACACCGGGGAGCTGTTTTTT; CDR3aa: CASSLLSRPNTGELFF